One sample yielded the 30 T cell receptor beta chains listed below, sequenced in a study of blood T cell repertoires in COVID-19. Measured with immunoSEQ multiplex PCR; TCRdb has only the in-frame clones, and not every one. The profile shows nearly 250,000 clones, more than 75% of them singletons. Source material: peripheral blood. The origin of the receptors is a woman over 75 with COVID-19, enrolled during active disease.

The chain combines TRBV29-1 with TRBJ1-4; no definite D call. CDR3 length: 14 amino acids. Germline values: CDR1 SQVTM, CDR2 ANQGSEA. V was clipped by 4 bases and J by 7 bases, with 16 bases between them. The chain's CDR3 is CSVAEGGGIEKLFF. CDR3 nucleotides: TGCAGCGTTGCCGAGGGAGGCGGGATTGAAAAACTGTTTTTT.

The V and J genes are TRBV7-3 and TRBJ2-2, with TRBD2 matching over 8 bases. This CDR3 has 16 residues. After removal of 4 bases from V and 4 bases from J, the junction contained 8 bases not matched to a gene. Germline CDR1 is SGHTA and CDR2 is FQGTGA. DNA of the CDR3: TGTGCCAGCAGCTCTACCGGGGGGGCTCTCACCGGGGAGCTGTTTTTT. Amino acid sequence: CASSSTGGALTGELFF.

The chain links TRBV3-1 (or the pseudogene TRBV3-2) to TRBJ1-4; 9 bases are shared with TRBD1. This CDR3 has 17 amino acids. The germline CDR1 and CDR2 sequences are LGHDT and YNNKEL (reference sequence). After removal of 5 bases from V and 5 bases from J, the junction contained 12 bases not matched to a gene. The CDR3 is CASSAGTGKGLNEKLFF. The CDR3 DNA follows: TGTGCCAGCAGCGCGGGGACAGGGAAAGGCTTAAATGAAAAACTGTTTTTT.

CDR3 DNA: TGCGCCAGCAGTGAAAGTGTAGGGGGTGTCACTGAAGCTTTCTTT. It specifies CASSESVGGVTEAFF. This chain uses TRBV10-2 with TRBJ1-1, with TRBD1 as a possible D gene (6 bases). CDR1 is WSHSY, CDR2 SAAADI, per germline. Trimming removed 3 bases from V and 4 bases from J, with 15 bases in between. This CDR3 comprises 15 residues.

This clone has more than one count but fewer than ten. The CDR3 DNA follows: TGTGCCAGCAGTTACTCGGGCAGGTTCTACGAGCAGTACTTC. Residues: CASSYSGRFYEQYF. The rearrangement uses TRBV6-5 and TRBJ2-7, with D uncertain. Trimming took 0 bases from V and 3 from J, leaving 9 bases between them. Germline V gives CDR1 MNHEY, CDR2 SVGAGI. This CDR3 is built from 14 residues.

V is TRBV9 and J is TRBJ1-5; D uncertain. Germline CDR1 reads SGDLS; CDR2 reads YYNGEE. Trimming removed 0 bases from V and 12 bases from J, with 13 bases in between. The CDR3 spans 13 residues. The CDR3 DNA reads as TGTGCCAGCAGCGTAGTTTCTGAGGGAGTCCAGCATTTT. Its protein is CASSVVSEGVQHF. Filled out from reference TRBV9 and TRBJ1-5, the complete variable domain reads DSGVTQTPKHLITATGQRVTLRCSPRSGDLSVYWYQQSLDQGLQFLIQYYNGEERAKGNILERFSAQQFPDLHSELNLSSLELGDSALYFCASSVVSEGVQHFGDGTRLSIL.

This clone was picked up one time. The V and J genes are TRBV19 and TRBJ1-5; 11 bases are a match to TRBD1. Germline loops: CDR1 LNHDA, CDR2 SQIVND (reference sequence). J gave up 4 bases and V 3 bases, and 5 bases lay outside the gene matches. CDR3 length: 16 amino acids. In DNA, the CDR3 is TGTGCCAGTAGTATCTCCGGGACAGGGGGTAATCAGCCCCAGCATTTT. This encodes CASSISGTGGNQPQHF.

The rearrangement links TRBV14 to TRBJ2-7, with 10 bases aligning to TRBD1. The CDR3 covers 14 residues. The germline V gene has CDR1 SGHDN and CDR2 FVKESK. V lost 5 bases to trimming and J lost 4 bases; unmatched junction nucleotides: 5. CDR3 DNA sequence: TGTGCCAGCAGCTACGGACAGGGGGAATACGAGCAGTACGTC. Translating it yields CASSYGQGEYEQYV.

The chain links TRBV7-8 to TRBJ1-5, with D uncertain. V gave up 0 bases and J gave up 3 bases, with 9 bases separating them. Germline V gene lookup returns CDR1 SGHVS and CDR2 FQNEAQ. This CDR3 region has 15 residues. CDR3 residues: CASSLARGFNQPQHF. The CDR3 nucleotides are TGTGCCAGCAGCTTAGCGCGTGGTTTCAATCAGCCCCAGCATTTT.

The V call is TRBV28, the J call TRBJ1-2; 8 bases align to TRBD1. Trimming removed 6 bases from V and 6 bases from J; junction bases left unmatched: 9. Germline V CDR1 and CDR2: MDHEN, SYDVKM. This CDR3 spans 14 amino acids. CDR3 region: CASRSTGEFDGYTF. CDR3 in DNA: TGTGCCAGCAGATCGACAGGGGAATTTGATGGCTACACCTTC.

As regards this clone: Sequence at one end of the junction differs from germline and may be a read error. The genes are TRBV5-1 and TRBJ2-5; D is ambiguous. The CDR3 runs 15 residues. From germline, CDR1 is SGHRS and CDR2 YFSETQ. CDR3 sequence (DNA): TGCGCCAGCCGCTTGACGTCTACTTCGGCAGGGACCCAGTACTTC. As protein: CASRLTSTSAGTQYF.

The V gene is TRBV9, the J gene TRBJ2-3; 9 nucleotides align to TRBD2. The V and J ends lost 0 bases and 5 bases, in that order; junction bases with no gene match: 16. Germline V lookup: CDR1 SGDLS, CDR2 YYNGEE. The CDR3 consists of 19 residues. CDR3 bases: TGTGCCAGCAGCGTAGCTGGGGGACTAGCTACTAAAAAGGGAGATACGCAGTATTTT. Its protein is CASSVAGGLATKKGDTQYF.

V is TRBV6-6 and J is TRBJ1-2; possible D gene TRBD1, 5 bases. Germline CDR1 is MNHNY and CDR2 is SVGAGI (reference sequence). Trimming removed 6 bases at V and 4 bases at J, with 15 bases between. The CDR3 totals 14 residues. CDR3 sequence reads: CASSYPVGAYGYTF. CDR3 nucleotides: TGTGCCAGCAGCTACCCTGTAGGGGCCTATGGCTACACCTTC.

This chain uses TRBV4-3 with TRBJ1-6; D is unresolved. The CDR3 is 17 amino acids. V was cut by 0 bases and J by 5 bases, with 14 bases left in between. The V gene's germline CDR1 is LGHNA and CDR2 YSLEER. CDR3 nucleotides: TGCGCCAGCAGCCAAGATCGGGGAGACGGCCATAATTCACCCCTCCACTTT. Its protein is CASSQDRGDGHNSPLHF.

This chain uses TRBV7-8 with TRBJ1-6; D is uncertain. Trimming removed 3 bases from V and 0 bases from J, with 15 bases in between. Germline CDR1 reads SGHVS; CDR2 reads FQNEAQ. This CDR3 spans 18 amino acids. The CDR3 loop is CASSLFLGGSSYNSPLHF. Here the CDR3 DNA reads TGTGCCAGCAGCTTGTTTTTAGGCGGGAGCTCCTATAATTCACCCCTCCACTTT.

About this clone: Different DNA sequences within this sample yield the same CDR3. This chain uses TRBV18 with TRBJ1-2; TRBD1 matches at 8 bases. Germline-derived CDR1 and CDR2 are KGHSH and LQKENI. The CDR3 spans 14 residues. V was pared by 6 bases and J by 3 bases, with 6 bases of the junction left unmatched. The CDR3 bases are TGTGCCAGCTCTCCCCAGACAGGGGACTATGGCTACACCTTC. Translating gives CASSPQTGDYGYTF.

The chain recombines TRBV10-3 with TRBJ1-3, with a possible D match to TRBD1 (5 bases). Per the germline V gene, CDR1 is ENHRY and CDR2 is SYGVKD. The CDR3 covers 12 residues. The ends were cut back, 6 bases at V and 4 bases at J, with 7 bases in the middle. The CDR3 DNA reads as TGTGCCATCAGGACAGACGGAAACACCATATATTTT. Protein sequence: CAIRTDGNTIYF.

J is TRBJ2-2 and V is TRBV7-9; TRBD1 might be the D (6 bases). This CDR3 region has 14 residues. V lost 4 bases and J lost 1, with 7 bases in between. Germline loops: CDR1 SEHNR, CDR2 FQNEAQ (reference sequence). The CDR3 nucleotides read TGTGCCAGCAGCTCCAGGGGGAACACCGGGGAGCTGTTTTTT. Encoded protein: CASSSRGNTGELFF.

The J gene is TRBJ1-3, the V gene TRBV6-5; D is unresolved. CDR1 is MNHEY, CDR2 SVGAGI, per germline. Trimming removed 6 bases from V and 4 bases from J, with 10 bases in between. There are 13 residues in the CDR3. CDR3 in amino acids: CASRKPTGNTIYF. The DNA of the CDR3 is TGTGCCAGCAGAAAACCGACAGGAAACACCATATATTTT.

V is TRBV7-9 and J is TRBJ1-4; D unclear. The CDR3 totals 15 residues. Germline loops: CDR1 SEHNR, CDR2 FQNEAQ (reference sequence). V lost 3 bases, J lost 0 bases, and 8 bases lay in between. CDR3 amino acids: CASSFWAATNEKLFF. CDR3 bases: TGTGCCAGCAGCTTCTGGGCAGCAACTAATGAAAAACTGTTTTTT.

The chain joins TRBV29-1 to TRBJ1-5; D gene ambiguous. Germline V gene data show CDR1 as SQVTM and CDR2 as ANQGSEA. V lost 2 bases and J 6 bases, leaving 5 bases between the germline ends. This CDR3 region has 11 residues. The CDR3 nucleotides are TGCAGCGTTGAACCGCGTCAGCCCCAGCATTTT. Translated, it gives CSVEPRQPQHF.

This clone showed up just a few times. V gene TRBV5-1 combines with J gene TRBJ1-1, with D possibly TRBD1 on 5 matching bases. Trimming took 0 bases from V and 4 from J, leaving 13 bases between them. CDR3 length equals 15 residues. The germline CDR1 and CDR2 sequences are SGHRS and YFSETQ. In nucleotides, the CDR3 is TGCGCCAGCAGCTTGGCCTCGGAGGGGAGCACTGAAGCTTTCTTT. Its protein is CASSLASEGSTEAFF.

This rearrangement joins TRBV7-9 to TRBJ1-1, with unresolved D. Trimming left V 5 bases short and J 6 bases short, with 16 bases between. Germline V lookup: CDR1 SEHNR, CDR2 FQNEAQ (reference sequence). CDR3 length equals 14 residues. The CDR3 loop reads CASSPARNSPEAFF. Here the CDR3 DNA reads TGTGCCAGCAGCCCCGCGCGGAATTCCCCTGAAGCTTTCTTT.

V usage is TRBV18 and J usage is TRBJ2-7, with 8 bases identical to TRBD1. Trimming took 1 base from V and 1 from J; bases not matched to a gene: 6. The CDR3 totals 16 residues. Germline V gene data show CDR1 as KGHSH and CDR2 as LQKENI. The CDR3 sequence: CASSPRDRTISYEQYF. The CDR3 DNA is TGTGCCAGCTCACCACGGGACAGGACAATTTCCTACGAGCAGTACTTC.

The sample holds one count of this clone. This chain uses TRBV18 with TRBJ1-1, with D unclear. This CDR3 is built from 12 residues. CDR1 is KGHSH, CDR2 LQKENI, per germline. Trimming stripped 6 bases from V and 8 bases from J, with 13 bases between. The CDR3 protein is CASSPRPREAFF. The DNA for the CDR3 is TGTGCCAGCTCCCCGCGGCCGCGAGAAGCTTTCTTT.

V usage is TRBV28 and J usage is TRBJ1-2; TRBD1 aligns across 9 bases. V dropped 6 bases and J dropped 8; count of bases not matched to a gene: 10. Germline V gene sequence: CDR1 MDHEN, CDR2 SYDVKM. The CDR3 has 14 amino acids. The CDR3 loop is CASSAKDRGRGYTF. The CDR3 bases are TGTGCCAGCAGCGCGAAGGACAGGGGCCGCGGCTACACCTTC.

As DNA, the CDR3 is TGTGCCAGCAGTTTCGATCAGGGGTCCGGGGAGCTGTTTTTT. It specifies CASSFDQGSGELFF. V gene TRBV6-5 combines with J gene TRBJ2-2; tentatively, D is TRBD1 (6 bases). CDR3 length: 14 amino acids. Trimming took 4 bases from V and 6 from J, leaving 12 bases between them. Germline V gene data show CDR1 as MNHEY and CDR2 as SVGAGI.

The chain links TRBV7-2 to TRBJ1-3; D possibly corresponds to TRBD1 (5 bases). CDR3 length: 16 amino acids. Germline CDR1 and CDR2: SGHTA and FQGNSA. Trimming removed 1 base at V and 2 bases at J, with 12 bases between. Here the CDR3 DNA reads TGTGCCAGCAGCTTAGGGCCGGCAGGGACTGGAAACACCATATATTTT. The encoded protein is CASSLGPAGTGNTIYF.

This clone was seen more than once but under ten times. V gene TRBV12-3 or TRBV12-4 combines with J gene TRBJ1-4; D gene uncertain. This CDR3 contains 13 residues. With 6 bases removed from V and 0 bases from J, the gap between germline ends came to 5 bases. The CDR3 DNA reads as TGTGCCAGCAGCGACACAACTAATGAAAAACTGTTTTTT. It is translated as CASSDTTNEKLFF.

The chain carries TRBV7-2 and TRBJ2-2, with D maybe TRBD2 (6 bases). The CDR3 contains 16 residues. V was pared by 1 base and J by 6 bases, with 15 bases between. Germline V gives CDR1 SGHTA, CDR2 FQGNSA. The CDR3 sequence: CASSLEGGTPAGELFF. The CDR3 nucleotides read TGTGCCAGCAGCTTAGAAGGAGGGACTCCAGCCGGGGAGCTGTTTTTT.